The 14 T cell receptor beta chains below were found in one sample sequenced in a study of T cells in localized non-small cell lung cancer. The data were produced by immunoSEQ multiplex PCR, yet TCRdb's version contains in-frame clones alone and is incomplete. The profile shows under 50,000 clones, 70% to 90% of them singletons. Sequences were derived from PBMCs, sampled before any cancer treatment. The receptors shown here come from a man aged 40-75 years with stage II lung adenocarcinoma.

This chain connects TRBV9 to TRBJ1-6, with D perhaps TRBD1 (6 bases). In germline, CDR1 is SGDLS, CDR2 YYNGEE. There are 14 residues in the CDR3. Trimming took 0 bases from V and 10 from J, leaving 11 bases between them. CDR3 amino acids: CASSVEDGGSPLHF. Written as DNA, the CDR3 is TGTGCCAGCAGCGTAGAAGATGGGGGCTCACCCCTCCACTTT.

DNA of the CDR3: TGTGCCAGTAGTGGGCTAACGGGGGCCCCTAGCACAGATACGCAGTATTTT. Its protein product is CASSGLTGAPSTDTQYF. This chain connects TRBV19 to TRBJ2-3; D might be TRBD1 or TRBD2, each matching 6 bases. The V gene lost 5 bases and the J gene lost 0 bases, with 18 bases spanning the gap. Looked up from germline, CDR1 is LNHDA and CDR2 is SQIVND (reference sequence). The length of the CDR3 is 17 residues.

This chain joins TRBV5-1 and TRBJ2-6, with TRBD2 matching over 7 bases. CDR3 length: 19 amino acids. Germline assignment: CDR1 SGHRS and CDR2 YFSETQ. The V gene end was trimmed by 2 bases and the J gene end by 0 bases; junction bases not matched to a gene: 11. This CDR3 is CASSLPGGLTNSGANVLTF. The CDR3 DNA sequence: TGCGCCAGCAGCTTACCGGGAGGCCTTACCAACTCTGGGGCCAACGTCCTGACTTTC. The full variable domain, rest sourced from reference TRBV5-1 and TRBJ2-6, is KAGVTQTPRYLIKTRGQQVTLSCSPISGHRSVSWYQQTPGQGLQFLFEYFSETQRNKGNFPGRFSGRQFSNSRSEMNVSTLELGDSALYLCASSLPGGLTNSGANVLTFGAGSRLTVL.

This clone was detected only once. The gene calls are TRBV5-1 and TRBJ1-1; D gene uncertain. Germline-derived CDR1 and CDR2 are SGHRS and YFSETQ. The ends were cut back, 4 bases at V and 4 bases at J, with 20 bases in the middle. This CDR3 is 16 amino acids long. The CDR3 here is CASSPVGEMGGTEAFF. The CDR3 nucleotides are TGCGCCAGCAGCCCGGTTGGGGAAATGGGAGGCACTGAAGCTTTCTTT.

This chain links TRBV5-5 with TRBJ2-1, with D unresolved. CDR1 is SGHKS, CDR2 YYEKEE, per germline (reference sequence). This CDR3 has 12 amino acids. V gave up 3 bases and J gave up 4 bases, with 5 bases separating them. The CDR3 region has the DNA TGTGCCAGCAGCTCAGCTTACAATGAGCAGTTCTTC. Residues: CASSSAYNEQFF.

The chain carries TRBV27 and TRBJ2-2; the match to TRBD1 covers 8 bases. The J segment lost 2 bases and the V segment lost 7 bases, leaving 15 bases of the junction unmatched. The V gene's germline CDR1 is MNHEY and CDR2 SMNVEV (reference sequence). CDR3 length: 18 residues. The CDR3 coding sequence is TGTGCCAGCACCACAGGGGGATTCTCCCTTGGTAACACCGGGGAGCTGTTTTTT. This sequence encodes CASTTGGFSLGNTGELFF.

The rearrangement links TRBV7-3 to TRBJ1-2; D remains unclear. The CDR3 loop spans 14 amino acids. Trimming removed 5 bases at V and 2 bases at J, with 12 bases between. The germline gives CDR1 SGHTA, CDR2 FQGTGA. CDR3 residues: CASSPGGPNYGYTF. DNA of the CDR3: TGTGCCAGCAGCCCTGGTGGTCCCAACTATGGCTACACCTTC.

This chain connects TRBV28 to TRBJ2-1, with D maybe TRBD1 (5 bases). The germline V gene has CDR1 MDHEN and CDR2 SYDVKM. Trimming cost V 3 bases and J 7 bases, with 16 bases left between them. The length of the CDR3 is 15 residues. The CDR3 nucleotides read TGTGCCAGCAGTTTTGGCCAGGGAAGGGATAATGAGCAGTTCTTC. This gives the protein CASSFGQGRDNEQFF.

This chain uses TRBV2 with TRBJ2-7, with D possibly TRBD1 on 6 matching bases. Trimming removed 6 bases at V and 5 bases at J, with 11 bases between. The CDR3 contains 12 residues. Germline assignment: CDR1 SNHLY and CDR2 FYNNEI. CDR3 in DNA: TGTGCCAGCAGAGAGGACAGTAACGAGCAGTACTTC. Its translation is CASREDSNEQYF.

V usage is TRBV9 and J usage is TRBJ1-6; no reliable D call. V lost 0 bases and J lost 9, with 10 bases in between. The CDR3 is 14 residues long. Per the germline V gene, CDR1 is SGDLS and CDR2 is YYNGEE. CDR3 sequence reads: CASSVGSGRSPLHF. The CDR3 coding sequence is TGTGCCAGCAGCGTAGGGTCTGGGCGTTCACCCCTCCACTTT.

The chain recombines TRBV13 with TRBJ1-1, with 9 nucleotides matching TRBD1. J was trimmed by 1 base and V by 5 bases; bases with no gene match: 5. CDR1 is PRHDT, CDR2 FYEKMQ, per germline (reference sequence). The CDR3 extends over 15 amino acids. The CDR3 spells CASSPAGQGNTEAFF. The DNA for the CDR3 is TGTGCCAGCAGCCCGGCGGGACAGGGGAACACTGAAGCTTTCTTT.

This chain connects TRBV30 to TRBJ2-1; 7 nucleotides match TRBD2. The CDR3 loop spans 13 amino acids. Germline assignment: CDR1 GTSNPN and CDR2 SVGIG (reference sequence). Trimming at V came to 0 bases and at J to 13 bases, leaving 9 bases not matched to a gene. The CDR3 coding sequence is TGTGCCTGGAGTGTACGGGGGGATTCATACCAGTTCTTC. Residues: CAWSVRGDSYQFF.

CDR3 region: CAWSVKPVANTGELFF. For the CDR3, the DNA is TGTGCCTGGAGTGTAAAGCCCGTTGCGAACACCGGGGAGCTGTTTTTT. This rearrangement joins TRBV30 to TRBJ2-2; D ambiguous. CDR1 and CDR2 from the germline V gene are GTSNPN and SVGIG (reference sequence). The V end was cut by 0 bases, the J end by 0 bases, with 11 bases between. The CDR3 is made up of 16 amino acids.

Note on this clone: The sample carries other DNA sequences with the same CDR3. This chain joins TRBV30 and TRBJ2-3, with TRBD1 as a possible D gene (6 bases). Trimming took off 0 bases at V and 2 bases at J, with 9 bases between the two ends. Per the germline V gene, CDR1 is GTSNPN and CDR2 is SVGIG (reference sequence). The CDR3 totals 14 residues. Here the CDR3 DNA reads TGTGCCTGGAGTGTAGGGGGTCCCACAGATACGCAGTATTTT. It encodes CAWSVGGPTDTQYF.